The source of this TCR beta chain is a study of blood T cells in healthy people across ages. Germline CDR1 SGHAT, CDR2 FQDESV (reference sequence). This CDR3 contains 16 residues. There were at least 5.5 micrograms of total RNA extracted from every sample. Primers used in a second PCR of about 6 to 11 cycles were a sample-barcoded 5' primer and a J-beta primer mix. In TCRdb, the 5' RACE reads were re-called with MiXCR into one record per CDR3 protein. This table holds hundreds of thousands of distinct CDR3 sequences, around a quarter found once. This clonotype was counted between two and nine times. The sample was also reused in another study, on T cells of mothers and their children.

The receptor was derived from a boy between 2 and 15 years old in good health. Material: blood. This chain links TRBV11-1 with TRBJ2-5; 12 bases match TRBD1. The tail of the sequence fits TRBJ2-1 better, so the J call may be wrong. The CDR3: CASSPLGQGAVGEQFF. For the CDR3, the DNA is TGTGCCAGCAGCCCACTGGGACAGGGGGCCGTTGGTGAGCAGTTCTTC.